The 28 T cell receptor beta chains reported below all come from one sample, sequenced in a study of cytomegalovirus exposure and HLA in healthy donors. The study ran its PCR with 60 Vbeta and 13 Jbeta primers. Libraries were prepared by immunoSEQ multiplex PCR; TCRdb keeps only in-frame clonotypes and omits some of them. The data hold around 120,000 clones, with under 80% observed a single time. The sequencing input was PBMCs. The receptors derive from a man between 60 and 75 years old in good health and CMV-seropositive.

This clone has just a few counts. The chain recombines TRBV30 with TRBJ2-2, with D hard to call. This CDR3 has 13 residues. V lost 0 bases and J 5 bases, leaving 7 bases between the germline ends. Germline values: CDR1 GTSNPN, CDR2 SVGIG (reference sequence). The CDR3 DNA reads TGTGCCTGGAGTGTACAAGTTACCGGGGAGCTGTTTTTT. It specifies CAWSVQVTGELFF.

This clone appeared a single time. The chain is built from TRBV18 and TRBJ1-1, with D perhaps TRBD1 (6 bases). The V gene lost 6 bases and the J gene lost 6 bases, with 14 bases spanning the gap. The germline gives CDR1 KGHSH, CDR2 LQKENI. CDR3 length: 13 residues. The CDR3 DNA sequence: TGTGCCAGCTCCCAGGGGTGGAAGGCTGAAGCTTTCTTT. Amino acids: CASSQGWKAEAFF.

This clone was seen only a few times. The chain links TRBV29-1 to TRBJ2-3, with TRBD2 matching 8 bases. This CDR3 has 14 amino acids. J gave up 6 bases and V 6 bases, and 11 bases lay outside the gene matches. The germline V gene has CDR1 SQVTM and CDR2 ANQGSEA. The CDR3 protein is CSVLTSGLTDTQYF. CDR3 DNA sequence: TGCAGCGTACTCACTAGCGGTCTTACGGATACGCAGTATTTT.

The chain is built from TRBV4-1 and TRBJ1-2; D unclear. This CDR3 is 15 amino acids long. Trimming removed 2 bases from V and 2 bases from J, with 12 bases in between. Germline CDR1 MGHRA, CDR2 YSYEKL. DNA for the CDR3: TGCGCCAGCAGCCAACGAGGGATGAAGAACTATGGCTACACCTTC. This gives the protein CASSQRGMKNYGYTF.

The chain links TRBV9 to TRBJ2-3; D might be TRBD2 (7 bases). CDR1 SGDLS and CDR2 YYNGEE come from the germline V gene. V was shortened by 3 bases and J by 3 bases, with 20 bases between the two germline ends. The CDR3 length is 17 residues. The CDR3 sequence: CASSAEVGGGRTDTQYF. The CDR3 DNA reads TGTGCCAGCAGCGCCGAAGTAGGGGGGGGCAGGACAGATACGCAGTATTTT.

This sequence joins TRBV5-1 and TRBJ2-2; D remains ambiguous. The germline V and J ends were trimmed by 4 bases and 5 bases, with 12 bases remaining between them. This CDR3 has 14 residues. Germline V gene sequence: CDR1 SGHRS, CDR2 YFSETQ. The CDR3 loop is CASSPVPGTGELFF. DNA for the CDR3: TGCGCCAGCAGCCCGGTCCCTGGTACCGGGGAGCTGTTTTTT.

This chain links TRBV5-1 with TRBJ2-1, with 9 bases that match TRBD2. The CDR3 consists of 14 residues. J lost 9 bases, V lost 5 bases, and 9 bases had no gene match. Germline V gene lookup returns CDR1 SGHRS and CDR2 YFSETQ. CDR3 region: CASSASGDTGEQFF. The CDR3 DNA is TGCGCCAGCAGTGCTAGCGGGGATACAGGTGAGCAGTTCTTC.

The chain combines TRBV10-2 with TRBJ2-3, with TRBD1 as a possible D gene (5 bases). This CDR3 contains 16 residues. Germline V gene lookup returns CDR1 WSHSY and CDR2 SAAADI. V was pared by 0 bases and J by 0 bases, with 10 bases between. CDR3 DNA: TGCGCCAGCAGTGAGTCGGCAGGGCTAAGCACAGATACGCAGTATTTT. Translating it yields CASSESAGLSTDTQYF.

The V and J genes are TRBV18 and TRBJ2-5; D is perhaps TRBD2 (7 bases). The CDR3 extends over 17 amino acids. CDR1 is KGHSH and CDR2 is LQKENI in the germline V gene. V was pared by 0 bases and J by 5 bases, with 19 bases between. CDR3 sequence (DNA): TGTGCCAGCTCACCACCAGGGGGGGCCGAAGCGTTGGAGACCCAGTACTTC. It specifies CASSPPGGAEALETQYF.

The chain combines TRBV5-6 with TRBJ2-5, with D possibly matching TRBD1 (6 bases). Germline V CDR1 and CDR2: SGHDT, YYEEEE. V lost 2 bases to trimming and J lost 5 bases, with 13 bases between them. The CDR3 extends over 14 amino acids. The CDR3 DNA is TGTGCCAGCAGCTTACCACAGGGACGGGAGACCCAGTACTTC. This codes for CASSLPQGRETQYF.

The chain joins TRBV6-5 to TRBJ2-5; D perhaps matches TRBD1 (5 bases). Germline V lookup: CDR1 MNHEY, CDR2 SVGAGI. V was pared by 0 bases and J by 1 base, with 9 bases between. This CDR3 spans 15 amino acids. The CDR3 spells CASSYSWTSQETQYF. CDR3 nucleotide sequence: TGTGCCAGCAGTTACTCTTGGACAAGCCAAGAGACCCAGTACTTC.

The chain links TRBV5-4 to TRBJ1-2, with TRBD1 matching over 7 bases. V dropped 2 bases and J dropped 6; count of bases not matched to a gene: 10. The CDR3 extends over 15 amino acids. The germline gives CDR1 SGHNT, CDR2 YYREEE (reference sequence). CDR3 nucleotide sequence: TGTGCCAGCAGCTTCGGGACAGCCTACATTGATGGCTACACCTTC. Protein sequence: CASSFGTAYIDGYTF.

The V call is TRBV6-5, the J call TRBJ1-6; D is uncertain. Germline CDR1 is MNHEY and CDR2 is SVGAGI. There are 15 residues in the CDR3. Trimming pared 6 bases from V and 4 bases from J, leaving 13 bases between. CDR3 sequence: CASSQEDGYNSPLHF. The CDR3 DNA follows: TGTGCCAGCAGCCAGGAGGATGGTTATAATTCACCCCTCCACTTT.

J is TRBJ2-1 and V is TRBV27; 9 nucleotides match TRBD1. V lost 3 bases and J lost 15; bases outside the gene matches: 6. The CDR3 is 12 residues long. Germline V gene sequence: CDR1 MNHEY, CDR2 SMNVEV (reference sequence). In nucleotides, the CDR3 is TGTGCCAGCAGTTTCCGACAGGGGGAGGTGTTCTTC. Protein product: CASSFRQGEVFF.

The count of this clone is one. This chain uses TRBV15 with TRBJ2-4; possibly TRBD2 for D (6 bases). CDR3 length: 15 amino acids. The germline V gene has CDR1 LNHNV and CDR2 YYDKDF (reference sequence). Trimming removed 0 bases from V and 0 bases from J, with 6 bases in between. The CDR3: CATSREGLAKNIQYF. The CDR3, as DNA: TGTGCCACCAGCAGAGAGGGACTAGCCAAAAACATTCAGTACTTC.

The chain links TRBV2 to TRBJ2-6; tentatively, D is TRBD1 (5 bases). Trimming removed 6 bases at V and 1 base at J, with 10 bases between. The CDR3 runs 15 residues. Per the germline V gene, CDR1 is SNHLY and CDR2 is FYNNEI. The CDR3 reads CASSQDSSGANVLTF. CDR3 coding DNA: TGTGCCAGCAGCCAAGACAGTTCTGGGGCCAACGTCCTGACTTTC.

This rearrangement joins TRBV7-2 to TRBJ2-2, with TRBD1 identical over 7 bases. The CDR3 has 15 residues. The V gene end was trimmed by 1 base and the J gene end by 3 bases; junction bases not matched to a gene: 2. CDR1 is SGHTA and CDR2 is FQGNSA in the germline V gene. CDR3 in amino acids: CASSLGQGDTGELFF. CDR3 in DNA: TGTGCCAGCAGCTTAGGACAGGGCGACACCGGGGAGCTGTTTTTT.

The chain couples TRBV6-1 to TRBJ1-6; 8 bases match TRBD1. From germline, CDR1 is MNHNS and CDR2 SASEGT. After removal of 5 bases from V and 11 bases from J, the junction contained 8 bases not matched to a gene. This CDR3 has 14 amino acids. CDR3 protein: CASSLDRVQPPLHF. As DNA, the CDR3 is TGTGCCAGCAGTTTGGACAGGGTCCAGCCACCCCTCCACTTT.

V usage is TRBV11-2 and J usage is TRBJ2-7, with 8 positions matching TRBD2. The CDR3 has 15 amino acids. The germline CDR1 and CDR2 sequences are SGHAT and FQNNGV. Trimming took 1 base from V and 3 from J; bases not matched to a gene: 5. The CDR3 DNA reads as TGTGCCAGCAGCTTAGCAGGGACTAGGAACTACGAGCAGTACTTC. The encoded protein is CASSLAGTRNYEQYF.

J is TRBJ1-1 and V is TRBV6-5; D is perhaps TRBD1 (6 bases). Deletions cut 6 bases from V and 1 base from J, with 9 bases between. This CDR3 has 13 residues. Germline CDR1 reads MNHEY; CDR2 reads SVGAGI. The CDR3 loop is CASRSDRNTEAFF. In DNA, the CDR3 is TGTGCCAGCAGATCGGACAGGAACACTGAAGCTTTCTTT.

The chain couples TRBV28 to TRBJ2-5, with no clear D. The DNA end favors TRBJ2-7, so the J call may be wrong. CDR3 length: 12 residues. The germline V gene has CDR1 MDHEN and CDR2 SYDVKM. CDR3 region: CASTSLHYEQYF. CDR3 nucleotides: TGTGCCAGCACCTCGTTACACTACGAGCAGTACTTC.

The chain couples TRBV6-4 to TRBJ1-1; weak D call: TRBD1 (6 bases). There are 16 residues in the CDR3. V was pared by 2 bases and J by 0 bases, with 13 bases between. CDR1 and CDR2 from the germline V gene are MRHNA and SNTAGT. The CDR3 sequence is CASSDPGQSLNTEAFF. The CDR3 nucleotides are TGTGCCAGCAGTGACCCAGGACAGAGTTTGAACACTGAAGCTTTCTTT.

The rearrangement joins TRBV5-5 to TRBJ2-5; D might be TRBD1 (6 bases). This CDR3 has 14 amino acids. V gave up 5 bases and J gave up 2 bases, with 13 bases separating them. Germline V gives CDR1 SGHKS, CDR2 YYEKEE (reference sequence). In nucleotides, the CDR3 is TGTGCCAGCAGTGTAGGACAGAAGCAAGAGACCCAGTACTTC. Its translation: CASSVGQKQETQYF.

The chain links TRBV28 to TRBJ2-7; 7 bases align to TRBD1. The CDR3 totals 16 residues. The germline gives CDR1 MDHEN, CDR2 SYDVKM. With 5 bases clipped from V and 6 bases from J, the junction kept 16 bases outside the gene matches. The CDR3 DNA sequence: TGTGCCAGCAGTCCGAACCGCTGGGACAGACCGTTCGAGCAGTACTTC. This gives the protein CASSPNRWDRPFEQYF.

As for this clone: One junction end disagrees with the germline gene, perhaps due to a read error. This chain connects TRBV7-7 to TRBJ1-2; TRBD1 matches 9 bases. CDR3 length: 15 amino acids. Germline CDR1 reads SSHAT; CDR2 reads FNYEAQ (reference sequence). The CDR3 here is CASSRVRDRVYGYTF. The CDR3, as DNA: TGTGCTAGCAGCCGGGTCCGGGACAGGGTTTATGGCTACACCTTC.

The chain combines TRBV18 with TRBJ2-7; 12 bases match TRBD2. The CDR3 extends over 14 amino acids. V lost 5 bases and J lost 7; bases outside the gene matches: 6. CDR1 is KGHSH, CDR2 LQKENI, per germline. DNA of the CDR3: TGTGCCAGCTCATCGACTAGCGGGAGTGATGAGCAGTACTTC. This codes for CASSSTSGSDEQYF.

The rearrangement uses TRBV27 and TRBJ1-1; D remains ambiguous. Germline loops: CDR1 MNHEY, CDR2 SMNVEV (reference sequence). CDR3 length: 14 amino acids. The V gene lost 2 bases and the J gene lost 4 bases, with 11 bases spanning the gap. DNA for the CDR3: TGTGCCAGCAGTTTAGGCCACCCGATCACTGAAGCTTTCTTT. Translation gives CASSLGHPITEAFF.

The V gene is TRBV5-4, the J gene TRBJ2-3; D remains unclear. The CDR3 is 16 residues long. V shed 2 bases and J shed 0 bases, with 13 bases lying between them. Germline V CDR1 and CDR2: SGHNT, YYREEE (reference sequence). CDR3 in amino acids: CASSFSRSSSTDTQYF. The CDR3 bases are TGTGCCAGCAGCTTCTCGAGGAGTTCTAGCACAGATACGCAGTATTTT.